These 23 T cell receptor beta chains were sequenced from one sample in a study of T cell responses to AZD1222 COVID-19 vaccine. Produced via immunoSEQ multiplex PCR; TCRdb's table is partial and in-frame only. The table includes some 140,000 clones, 70% to 90% detected once. This sample comprised peripheral blood, obtained on day 0 of MenACWY control vaccination. The receptors were gathered from an adult in good health.

The chain couples TRBV5-1 to TRBJ2-7, with TRBD2 identical over 9 bases. V shed 3 bases and J 6 bases; nucleotides not matched to a gene: 7. Germline V gives CDR1 SGHRS, CDR2 YFSETQ. This CDR3 has 14 residues. The CDR3 region is CASSWTSERIEQYF. The CDR3 nucleotides read TGCGCCAGCAGCTGGACTAGCGAAAGAATCGAGCAGTACTTC.

The gene calls are TRBV5-1 and TRBJ1-2; D is perhaps TRBD1 (5 bases). The length of the CDR3 is 14 residues. The V gene lost 4 bases and the J gene lost 5 bases, with 15 bases spanning the gap. CDR1 is SGHRS, CDR2 YFSETQ, per germline. The CDR3 bases are TGCGCCAGCAGCGTCGGGACGGGCACGTATGGCTACACCTTC. This codes for CASSVGTGTYGYTF.

This clone was seen once. J is TRBJ1-5 and V is TRBV2; possibly TRBD1 for D (6 bases). This CDR3 comprises 14 residues. V lost 8 bases, J lost 4 bases, and 15 bases lay in between. CDR1 SNHLY and CDR2 FYNNEI come from the germline V gene. DNA of the CDR3: TGTGCCAGCCTACCGGGGGGCTCTAATCAGCCCCAGCATTTT. Its translation is CASLPGGSNQPQHF.

V is TRBV28 and J is TRBJ1-1; tentatively, D is TRBD1 (5 bases). There are 13 residues in the CDR3. The germline V gene has CDR1 MDHEN and CDR2 SYDVKM. The V and J ends lost 7 bases and 1 base respectively, with 10 bases between them. The CDR3 DNA sequence: TGTGCCAGCACCGCGAGGGGGAACACTGAAGCTTTCTTT. It encodes CASTARGNTEAFF.

V and J are TRBV19 and TRBJ2-6; perhaps TRBD2 as D (5 bases). CDR1 is LNHDA, CDR2 SQIVND, per germline (reference sequence). This CDR3 spans 16 amino acids. V was pared by 1 base and J by 2 bases, with 9 bases between. The CDR3 here is CASSIGRLTGANVLTF. CDR3 DNA: TGTGCCAGTAGTATAGGGCGACTAACTGGGGCCAACGTCCTGACTTTC.

V is TRBV2 and J is TRBJ1-4; D unresolved. V was clipped by 8 bases and J by 8 bases, with 6 bases between them. CDR3 length equals 10 residues. Germline loops: CDR1 SNHLY, CDR2 FYNNEI. The CDR3 sequence: CASWGEKLFF. CDR3 nucleotides: TGTGCCAGCTGGGGAGAAAAACTGTTTTTT.

This clone has a handful of counts. The chain recombines TRBV20-1 with TRBJ1-5; the match to TRBD1 covers 8 bases. The ends lost 3 bases at V and 1 base at J; junction bases unmatched: 5. This CDR3 has 15 residues. Germline V gene lookup returns CDR1 DFQATT and CDR2 SNEGSKA (reference sequence). CDR3 sequence: CSASGQGWSNQPQHF. As DNA, the CDR3 is TGCAGTGCTAGTGGACAGGGCTGGAGCAATCAGCCCCAGCATTTT.

This chain joins TRBV9 and TRBJ1-6, with D possibly being TRBD1 (6 bases). Trimming removed 0 bases at V and 11 bases at J, with 15 bases between. The V gene's germline CDR1 is SGDLS and CDR2 YYNGEE. The CDR3 covers 15 residues. In DNA, the CDR3 is TGTGCCAGCAGCGTAGATCAGGGGCGTATGGCACCCCTCCACTTT. Residues: CASSVDQGRMAPLHF.

This clone showed up just a few times. V is TRBV29-1 and J is TRBJ1-1; D is possibly TRBD1 (6 bases). V was cut by 4 bases and J by 4 bases, with 16 bases left in between. Germline V CDR1 and CDR2: SQVTM, ANQGSEA. The CDR3 runs 14 residues. Written as DNA, the CDR3 is TGCAGCGTTGCTGTGGGAGGGGGGGGCACTGAAGCTTTCTTT. Translated, it gives CSVAVGGGGTEAFF.

CDR3 residues: CASSPGTATDTQYF. The CDR3 DNA sequence: TGTGCCAGCTCACCCGGGACTGCCACAGATACGCAGTATTTT. V and J are TRBV18 and TRBJ2-3; tentative D call: TRBD2 (6 bases). Germline V gives CDR1 KGHSH, CDR2 LQKENI. Deletions cut 3 bases from V and 2 bases from J, with 9 bases between. This CDR3 contains 14 residues.

This chain connects TRBV19 to TRBJ1-5; D is perhaps TRBD1 (6 bases). Deletions cut 6 bases from V and 1 base from J, with 13 bases between. Germline assignment: CDR1 LNHDA and CDR2 SQIVND (reference sequence). The CDR3 runs 15 residues. The CDR3 region has the DNA TGTGCCAGTAGAACCCTAGGGGGGAGCAATCAGCCCCAGCATTTT. Translation gives CASRTLGGSNQPQHF.

On this clone itself: The junction shows a germline mismatch at one end, possibly a read error. The chain recombines TRBV7-7 with TRBJ2-5; 12 nucleotides match TRBD2. Per germline, CDR1 SSHAT and CDR2 FNYEAQ (reference sequence). This CDR3 is built from 16 residues. The CDR3 loop reads CASSLRLAGDQETQYF. As DNA, the CDR3 is TGTGCTAGCAGCCTTCGACTAGCGGGAGATCAAGAGACCCAGTACTTC.

The chain recombines TRBV5-4 with TRBJ2-2, with 7 positions matching TRBD1. The germline V gene encodes CDR1 SGHNT and CDR2 YYREEE (reference sequence). This CDR3 has 19 residues. Trimming took 2 bases from V and 0 from J; bases not matched to a gene: 13. CDR3 region: CASSFPGTAPNPNTGELFF. The CDR3 nucleotides read TGTGCCAGCAGCTTTCCCGGGACAGCCCCAAACCCGAACACCGGGGAGCTGTTTTTT.

This clone was seen once. The chain combines TRBV6-6 with TRBJ2-7; D is uncertain. V was clipped by 8 bases and J by 1 base, with 15 bases between them. CDR1 and CDR2 (germline): MNHNY, SVGAGI (reference sequence). The CDR3 contains 14 residues. This CDR3 reads CASSPSVTSYEQYF. CDR3 sequence (DNA): TGTGCCAGCTCCCCCAGCGTGACTTCCTACGAGCAGTACTTC.

The chain joins TRBV27 to TRBJ2-7; D remains unclear. Germline CDR1 MNHEY, CDR2 SMNVEV (reference sequence). This CDR3 comprises 14 residues. V shed 6 bases and J shed 0 bases, with 12 bases lying between them. The CDR3 DNA reads TGTGCCAGCAGGCTATGGGTCAACTCCTACGAGCAGTACTTC. Protein sequence: CASRLWVNSYEQYF.

The rearrangement links TRBV12-5 to TRBJ1-1; maybe TRBD1 (5 bases). CDR1 is LGHNT and CDR2 is FRNRAP in the germline V gene. This CDR3 has 14 amino acids. Trimming removed 6 bases from V and 3 bases from J, with 14 bases in between. The CDR3, as DNA: TGTGCTAGTGGGAACAGCTTGGGGGACACTGAAGCTTTCTTT. Translation: CASGNSLGDTEAFF.

This rearrangement joins TRBV20-1 to TRBJ1-3; no definite D call. This CDR3 region has 14 residues. Germline V lookup: CDR1 DFQATT, CDR2 SNEGSKA (reference sequence). The V end was cut by 3 bases, the J end by 0 bases, with 9 bases between. The CDR3 loop is CSASYSLSGNTIYF. DNA of the CDR3: TGCAGTGCTAGTTATTCCCTCTCTGGAAACACCATATATTTT.

The genes are TRBV29-1 and TRBJ1-2; D gene ambiguous. Germline CDR1 SQVTM, CDR2 ANQGSEA. Trimming took 5 bases from V and 5 from J, leaving 18 bases between them. This CDR3 has 14 residues. The CDR3 here is CSVPEPGLTYGYTF. CDR3 DNA sequence: TGCAGCGTTCCCGAACCGGGCCTCACATATGGCTACACCTTC.

CDR3: CASSRTGRIEAFF. The CDR3 DNA follows: TGCGCCAGCAGCCGTACCGGGCGGATTGAAGCTTTCTTT. The V and J genes are TRBV4-1 and TRBJ1-1; no reliable D call. This CDR3 is built from 13 residues. Trimming pared 4 bases from V and 7 bases from J, leaving 13 bases between. Germline V gives CDR1 MGHRA, CDR2 YSYEKL.

The gene calls are TRBV20-1 and TRBJ1-1; D is ambiguous. Germline values: CDR1 DFQATT, CDR2 SNEGSKA (reference sequence). The CDR3 loop spans 11 amino acids. Trimming shortened V by 3 bases and J by 6 bases, and 8 bases separated the two germline ends. CDR3 bases: TGCAGTGCTAGTAAGATGGCTGAAGCTTTCTTT. Protein sequence: CSASKMAEAFF.

This clone occurred once. The chain employs TRBV24-1 and TRBJ2-1; 7 bases match TRBD2. Looked up from germline, CDR1 is KGHDR and CDR2 is SFDVKD. V was pared by 6 bases and J by 9 bases, with 13 bases of the junction left unmatched. The CDR3 runs to 15 residues. The CDR3 is CATSNTAGVVSEQFF. As DNA, the CDR3 is TGTGCCACCAGTAATACGGCGGGAGTGGTGAGTGAGCAGTTCTTC.

This chain links TRBV5-1 with TRBJ2-1, with 10 bases matching TRBD2. The CDR3 consists of 15 residues. J gave up 7 bases and V 5 bases, and 9 bases lay outside the gene matches. Germline assignment: CDR1 SGHRS and CDR2 YFSETQ. CDR3 DNA sequence: TGCGCCAGCAGTCGTACAGCGGGGGGGCCTAATGAGCAGTTCTTC. Protein: CASSRTAGGPNEQFF.

The V call is TRBV7-8, the J call TRBJ1-2; D possibly corresponds to TRBD1 (6 bases). V dropped 7 bases and J dropped 4 bases, with 16 bases sitting between them. The germline CDR1 and CDR2 sequences are SGHVS and FQNEAQ. This CDR3 region has 14 residues. CDR3 nucleotide sequence: TGTGCCAGCACCCCCCAGGGGACCTCCTATGGCTACACCTTC. This translates into CASTPQGTSYGYTF.